A single sample gave rise to the 2 T cell receptor beta chains below, sequenced in a study of spatial heterogeneity in lung cancer. The time point denotes: blood at routine non-recurrence follow-up after resection. TCRdb re-called the 5' RACE reads with MiXCR, one entry per CDR3 protein. The table shows approximately 30,000 distinct CDR3 sequences, with about 10% occurring only once. The source material was PBMCs, sampled at follow-up. Every receptor here comes from a female donor with early-stage non-small cell lung cancer.

This clonotype has at least ten counts. The chain is built from TRBV20-1 and TRBJ1-4; a weak D match, TRBD1 (5 bases). V was pared by 0 bases and J by 8 bases, with 16 bases between. CDR3 length: 15 residues. Germline values: CDR1 DFQATT, CDR2 SNEGSKA (reference sequence). In nucleotides, the CDR3 is TGCAGTGCTAGAGATTGGGACTCCCCCCGCGAAAAACTGTTTTTT. Encoded protein: CSARDWDSPREKLFF.

The sample holds many counts of this clonotype. This chain uses TRBV6-5 with TRBJ2-3; TRBD1 might be the D (5 bases). Trimming took off 2 bases at V and 1 base at J, with 10 bases between the two ends. Germline V lookup: CDR1 MNHEY, CDR2 SVGAGI. This CDR3 region has 15 residues. The CDR3 DNA reads as TGTGCCAGCAGTTACGGGGCAGCCCGCACAGATACGCAGTATTTT. Protein sequence: CASSYGAARTDTQYF.